The 21 T cell receptor beta chains presented below share a single source sample, sequenced in a study of T cells after yellow fever vaccination. TCRdb fed the 5' RACE reads into MiXCR, producing one record per CDR3 protein. The data show some 110,000 distinct CDR3 sequences, about 7% seen once. The starting material was CD4+ T cells sorted from PBMCs, obtained 35 to 50 days after the first yellow fever vaccination. Source of these receptors: a man aged 18 to 30 who received the YFV17D yellow fever vaccine.

J is TRBJ2-1 and V is TRBV10-3, with a tentative D call TRBD1 (6 bases). The CDR3 runs 14 residues. The germline V and J ends were trimmed by 3 bases and 5 bases, with 11 bases remaining between them. CDR1 and CDR2 from the germline V gene are ENHRY and SYGVKD. CDR3 DNA sequence: TGTGCCATCAGTGATGGGGCAGGGGACAATGAGCAGTTCTTC. Its protein is CAISDGAGDNEQFF.

This clonotype occurred many times. This rearrangement joins TRBV12-3 or TRBV12-4 to TRBJ2-3, with unresolved D. The V and J ends lost 0 bases and 1 base respectively, with 8 bases between them. This CDR3 spans 15 amino acids. CDR3: CASSLALGGTDTQYF. CDR3 sequence (DNA): TGTGCCAGCAGTTTAGCGCTTGGGGGCACAGATACGCAGTATTTT.

In its sample, this clonotype was seen a few times. This chain uses TRBV28 with TRBJ2-5; the D is unclear. This CDR3 is 16 amino acids long. Trimming shortened V by 3 bases and J by 1 base, and 15 bases separated the two germline ends. CDR1 and CDR2 from the germline V gene are MDHEN and SYDVKM. CDR3 amino acids: CASSFLVKNLQETQYF. The CDR3 region has the DNA TGTGCCAGCAGTTTCTTAGTGAAGAACCTCCAAGAGACCCAGTACTTC.

There are a few counts of this clonotype. V gene TRBV20-1 combines with J gene TRBJ1-1; the match to TRBD1 covers 10 bases. J gave up 4 bases and V 4 bases, and 6 bases lay outside the gene matches. The CDR3 is made up of 14 amino acids. Germline CDR1 and CDR2: DFQATT and SNEGSKA (reference sequence). CDR3 in amino acids: CSAKTGGASTEAFF. The CDR3, as DNA: TGCAGTGCTAAGACAGGGGGCGCGAGCACTGAAGCTTTCTTT.

This clonotype was picked up many times. This chain uses TRBV24-1 with TRBJ2-5; tentatively, D is TRBD1 (6 bases). Per germline, CDR1 KGHDR and CDR2 SFDVKD. The CDR3 has 15 residues. Deletions cut 4 bases from V and 2 bases from J, with 13 bases between. The CDR3, as DNA: TGTGCCACCAGTGAACCGGGACAAGCACAAGAGACCCAGTACTTC. Translated, it gives CATSEPGQAQETQYF.

This clonotype was seen at least ten times. This chain uses TRBV7-2 with TRBJ1-4; D is ambiguous. The CDR3 covers 12 residues. CDR1 and CDR2 from the germline V gene are SGHTA and FQGNSA. The V gene lost 7 bases and the J gene lost 9 bases, with 12 bases spanning the gap. CDR3 in amino acids: CASTDWGQKLFF. CDR3 sequence (DNA): TGTGCCAGCACCGATTGGGGTCAAAAACTGTTTTTT.

This clonotype was seen a few times. The chain uses TRBV6-8 and TRBJ2-2; D is undetermined. The germline V gene has CDR1 MNHGY and CDR2 SAAAGT. Trimming removed 1 base from V and 4 bases from J, with 19 bases in between. The CDR3 loop spans 18 amino acids. The CDR3 sequence: CASSYWSIGPHGTGELFF. CDR3 nucleotide sequence: TGTGCCAGCAGTTACTGGTCAATTGGGCCCCATGGCACCGGGGAGCTGTTTTTT.

This clonotype was seen repeatedly, ten times or more. The V and J genes are TRBV7-9 and TRBJ2-2; D remains unclear. The CDR3 consists of 16 residues. With 5 bases removed from V and 1 base from J, the gap between germline ends came to 14 bases. The germline gives CDR1 SEHNR, CDR2 FQNEAQ (reference sequence). The chain's CDR3 is CASSLTGSGNTGELFF. As DNA, the CDR3 is TGTGCCAGCAGCCTAACGGGCTCCGGGAACACCGGGGAGCTGTTTTTT.

This clonotype has a count of ten or more. The chain uses TRBV3-1 and TRBJ1-2, with D possibly being TRBD1 (6 bases). This CDR3 spans 14 amino acids. CDR1 LGHDT and CDR2 YNNKEL come from the germline V gene (reference sequence). Deletions cut 2 bases from V and 6 bases from J, with 13 bases between. CDR3 coding DNA: TGTGCCAGCAGCCAACGGGACACGGGGAATGGCTACACCTTC. Translated, it gives CASSQRDTGNGYTF.

This clonotype showed up many times. V is TRBV5-6 and J is TRBJ1-2; no definite D call. The CDR3 is 18 amino acids. Looked up from germline, CDR1 is SGHDT and CDR2 is YYEEEE. V lost 4 bases and J 5 bases, leaving 27 bases between the germline ends. This CDR3 reads CASSVVVEGPSLRYGYTF. The CDR3 bases are TGTGCCAGCAGCGTGGTAGTAGAGGGCCCCTCACTACGATATGGCTACACCTTC.

J is TRBJ1-2 and V is TRBV14; D call uncertain. There are 15 residues in the CDR3. CDR1 is SGHDN, CDR2 FVKESK, per germline. Between the trimmed V and J ends, which lost 1 base and 2 bases, there was a span of 11 bases. The CDR3 DNA reads as TGTGCCAGCAGCCAAGGGGCAGGCGGAAACTATGGCTACACCTTC. Residues: CASSQGAGGNYGYTF.

This clonotype was detected many times. The chain recombines TRBV7-6 with TRBJ2-5; the D is unclear. CDR3 length equals 14 residues. Trimming stripped 2 bases from V and 5 bases from J, with 12 bases between. CDR1 SGHVS and CDR2 FNYEAQ come from the germline V gene. The CDR3 is CASSLSPEVETQYF. Here the CDR3 DNA reads TGTGCCAGCAGCTTATCCCCCGAGGTTGAGACCCAGTACTTC.

This clonotype was observed many times. The chain carries TRBV4-2 and TRBJ2-1; D is unclear. The CDR3 contains 15 residues. Germline CDR1 reads LGHNA; CDR2 reads YNFKEQ. Trimming removed 0 bases from V and 8 bases from J, with 14 bases in between. The chain's CDR3 is CASSQEASRQDEQFF. CDR3 in DNA: TGTGCCAGCAGCCAAGAAGCTAGTCGGCAGGATGAGCAGTTCTTC.

A few counts support this clonotype. This rearrangement joins TRBV12-3 or TRBV12-4 to TRBJ2-2; 9 bases match TRBD1. This CDR3 has 19 residues. V shed 11 bases and J 5 bases; nucleotides not matched to a gene: 24. CDR3 sequence: CAFCSTVFLQGAWTGELFF. CDR3 bases: TGTGCCTTCTGTTCCACCGTTTTTTTACAGGGGGCTTGGACCGGGGAGCTGTTTTTT.

The sample holds many counts of this clonotype. The chain combines TRBV2 with TRBJ1-1, with D maybe TRBD1 (5 bases). Per germline, CDR1 SNHLY and CDR2 FYNNEI. V was cut by 2 bases and J by 1 base, with 8 bases left in between. This CDR3 comprises 14 residues. The CDR3 sequence: CASSEYQGNTEAFF. The CDR3 region has the DNA TGTGCCAGCAGTGAATACCAGGGGAACACTGAAGCTTTCTTT.

This clonotype was seen repeatedly, ten times or more. This chain connects TRBV29-1 to TRBJ2-3, with 9 bases fitting TRBD2. This CDR3 region has 17 residues. J was trimmed by 0 bases and V by 4 bases; bases with no gene match: 11. The germline V gene has CDR1 SQVTM and CDR2 ANQGSEA. Here the CDR3 reads CSVGGGAYITSTDTQYF. CDR3 sequence (DNA): TGCAGCGTTGGCGGGGGGGCCTACATAACTAGCACAGATACGCAGTATTTT.

The gene calls are TRBV11-2 and TRBJ2-3; 10 bases map to TRBD2. There are 19 residues in the CDR3. Germline CDR1 reads SGHAT; CDR2 reads FQNNGV. J gave up 1 base and V 3 bases, and 13 bases lay outside the gene matches. The CDR3 spells CASSFRGLIAGGGTDTQYF. The CDR3 coding sequence is TGTGCCAGCAGCTTCCGGGGCTTAATAGCGGGGGGTGGCACAGATACGCAGTATTTT.

As concerns this clonotype: A much larger clonotype is one base distant, so this may be a read error. The chain joins TRBV7-2 to TRBJ1-4; 7 bases map to TRBD1. The CDR3 is 16 amino acids. Germline V gives CDR1 SGHTA, CDR2 FQGNSA. The CDR3 sequence is CDSSENNRGLGEKLFF. CDR3 nucleotide sequence: TGTGACAGCAGCGAAAACAACAGGGGACTGGGGGAAAAACTGTTTTTT.

In its sample, this clonotype was seen many times. The chain couples TRBV6-5 to TRBJ1-1; no definite D call. The germline V gene has CDR1 MNHEY and CDR2 SVGAGI. There are 13 residues in the CDR3. Trimming cost V 2 bases and J 8 bases, with 12 bases left between them. In nucleotides, the CDR3 is TGTGCCAGCAGTTACGGTCGAGGCTCCGAAGCTTTCTTT. It codes for CASSYGRGSEAFF.

The chain uses TRBV18 and TRBJ1-2; D remains ambiguous. Trimming cost V 1 base and J 4 bases, with 13 bases left between them. The CDR3 extends over 15 amino acids. CDR1 and CDR2 from the germline V gene are KGHSH and LQKENI. The DNA of the CDR3 is TGTGCCAGCTCACCACGCTCGGAAGGGATCTATGGCTACACCTTC. It yields the protein CASSPRSEGIYGYTF.

This clonotype was picked up many times. The rearrangement links TRBV25-1 to TRBJ2-5; 10 nucleotides line up with TRBD1. Unmatched junction bases numbered 10, after V lost 5 bases and J lost 7 bases. The length of the CDR3 is 15 residues. Germline CDR1 is MGHDK and CDR2 is SYGVNS. The CDR3 DNA is TGTGCCAGCAGTACCTGGACAGGGGGTGTGGGGACCCAGTACTTC. Amino acids: CASSTWTGGVGTQYF.